These 18 T cell receptor beta chains originate from one sample sequenced in a study of blood T cell repertoires in COVID-19. Assay used: immunoSEQ multiplex PCR; TCRdb lists only in-frame clones, some missing. The data hold around 140,000 clones, with 87% observed a single time. The sequenced material came from peripheral blood. The receptor set was obtained from a man aged 45-65 years with active COVID-19.

The genes are TRBV12-3 or TRBV12-4 and TRBJ2-5; a weak D match, TRBD1 (5 bases). CDR3 length: 13 residues. The V end was cut by 5 bases, the J end by 7 bases, with 14 bases between. The CDR3 sequence: CASSPGHRGTQYF. The CDR3 DNA sequence: TGTGCCAGCAGTCCCGGACACAGAGGGACCCAGTACTTC.

The rearrangement uses TRBV7-2 and TRBJ1-1; D might be TRBD1 (5 bases). This CDR3 is 14 amino acids long. In germline, CDR1 is SGHTA, CDR2 FQGNSA. The ends were cut back, 2 bases at V and 14 bases at J, with 21 bases in the middle. CDR3 DNA: TGTGCCAGCAGCTTAAACGGGGGAGGGAAGAAGGAATTCTTT. Protein: CASSLNGGGKKEFF. The whole variable domain, filled in from reference TRBV7-2 and TRBJ1-1, reads GAGVSQSPSNKVTEKGKDVELRCDPISGHTALYWYRQSLGQGLEFLIYFQGNSAPDKSGLPSDRFSAERTGGSVSTLTIQRTQQEDSAVYLCASSLNGGGKKEFFGQGTRLTVV.

The V call is TRBV2, the J call TRBJ1-6; D may be TRBD1 (5 bases). V was clipped by 1 base and J by 9 bases, with 10 bases between them. Germline V gene data show CDR1 as SNHLY and CDR2 as FYNNEI. There are 14 residues in the CDR3. CDR3 in amino acids: CASSEGDRSSPLHF. CDR3 DNA sequence: TGTGCCAGCAGTGAAGGAGACAGATCTTCACCCCTCCACTTT.

V usage is TRBV3-1 (or the pseudogene TRBV3-2) and J usage is TRBJ2-4; D might be TRBD2 (5 bases). V dropped 1 base and J dropped 2 bases, with 12 bases sitting between them. Germline assignment: CDR1 LGHDT and CDR2 YNNKEL (reference sequence). CDR3 length: 16 residues. Written as DNA, the CDR3 is TGTGCCAGCAGCCAAGTTGCAGCTAGCTCCAAAAACATTCAGTACTTC. It is translated as CASSQVAASSKNIQYF.

The chain combines TRBV5-1 with TRBJ2-7; 8 bases are a match to TRBD1. Germline values: CDR1 SGHRS, CDR2 YFSETQ. This CDR3 is 14 amino acids long. J lost 6 bases, V lost 4 bases, and 9 bases had no gene match. The CDR3, as DNA: TGCGCCAGCAGCCCTGAAGTCACAGGGGGCGAGCAGTACTTC. Translated, it gives CASSPEVTGGEQYF.

The chain has TRBV5-1 and TRBJ1-5, with D possibly being TRBD1 (6 bases). The germline CDR1 and CDR2 sequences are SGHRS and YFSETQ. Trimming cost V 0 bases and J 7 bases, with 11 bases left between them. The CDR3 consists of 14 residues. The CDR3 DNA follows: TGCGCCAGCAGCTTGGAAGGGCAGGGGCAGCCCCAGCATTTT. Its protein is CASSLEGQGQPQHF.

The rearrangement links TRBV7-8 to TRBJ2-7, with a weak D call TRBD1 (5 bases). CDR1 is SGHVS, CDR2 FQNEAQ, per germline. The CDR3 spans 14 residues. V gave up 0 bases and J gave up 1 base, with 7 bases separating them. The DNA of the CDR3 is TGTGCCAGCAGCTTAGCACCAGGGTCCTACGAGCAGTACTTC. This gives the protein CASSLAPGSYEQYF.

This chain connects TRBV6-1 to TRBJ2-5, with a weak D call TRBD2 (6 bases). V was clipped by 4 bases and J by 5 bases, with 23 bases between them. Germline V CDR1 and CDR2: MNHNS, SASEGT. The CDR3 spans 17 residues. The CDR3 sequence: CASSGGYSAGTGETQYF. The CDR3 DNA reads TGTGCCAGCAGTGGGGGCTACAGTGCGGGGACCGGGGAGACCCAGTACTTC.

The chain links TRBV7-2 to TRBJ2-2; 7 bases are shared with TRBD2. Trimming removed 8 bases from V and 5 bases from J; junction bases left unmatched: 8. The CDR3 consists of 14 residues. Germline V gene data show CDR1 as SGHTA and CDR2 as FQGNSA. The CDR3 loop is CASWGGSGTGELFF. The CDR3 DNA is TGTGCCAGCTGGGGAGGGTCAGGAACCGGGGAGCTGTTTTTT.

The chain combines TRBV2 with TRBJ2-1; possible D gene TRBD1, 6 bases. This CDR3 is built from 15 residues. V shed 5 bases and J shed 1 base, with 12 bases lying between them. CDR1 is SNHLY, CDR2 FYNNEI, per germline. CDR3 region: CASSSAQGSYNEQFF. CDR3 DNA sequence: TGTGCCAGCAGTTCTGCCCAGGGGTCCTACAATGAGCAGTTCTTC.

CDR3 residues: CASSSGQGMTQYF. CDR3 coding DNA: TGTGCCAGCAGCTCGGGACAGGGGATGACCCAGTACTTC. The chain is built from TRBV12-3 or TRBV12-4 and TRBJ2-5; TRBD1 matches 10 bases. V shed 6 bases and J 7 bases; nucleotides not matched to a gene: 5. This CDR3 is built from 13 residues.

The J gene is TRBJ2-5, the V gene TRBV15, with 12 bases matching TRBD2. After removal of 0 bases from V and 4 bases from J, the junction contained 6 bases not matched to a gene. The CDR3 extends over 17 amino acids. Germline-derived CDR1 and CDR2 are LNHNV and YYDKDF (reference sequence). CDR3 sequence reads: CATSRDLLAGGPETQYF. CDR3 sequence (DNA): TGTGCCACCAGCAGAGATCTTCTAGCGGGGGGGCCAGAGACCCAGTACTTC.

The genes are TRBV27 and TRBJ2-7; no definite D call. The CDR3 contains 15 residues. Trimming shortened V by 2 bases and J by 3 bases, and 14 bases separated the two germline ends. The germline gives CDR1 MNHEY, CDR2 SMNVEV (reference sequence). The CDR3 spells CASSLTGRVHYEQYF. CDR3 coding DNA: TGTGCCAGCAGTTTAACGGGTCGGGTACACTACGAGCAGTACTTC.

This sequence joins TRBV5-1 and TRBJ1-1; 8 nucleotides align to TRBD1. V shed 4 bases, J shed 1 base, and the junction held 12 bases outside the gene matches. The CDR3 consists of 17 residues. CDR1 and CDR2 (germline): SGHRS, YFSETQ. CDR3 loop: CASSPRTGNLRNTEAFF. In nucleotides, the CDR3 is TGCGCCAGCAGCCCACGGACAGGGAATCTGAGGAACACTGAAGCTTTCTTT.

In its sample, this clone was seen once. The chain combines TRBV11-2 with TRBJ1-4; D uncertain. CDR1 SGHAT and CDR2 FQNNGV come from the germline V gene. The CDR3 has 13 residues. V was clipped by 3 bases and J by 4 bases, with 6 bases between them. This chain's CDR3 is CASSFLDNEKLFF. CDR3 in DNA: TGTGCCAGCAGCTTTCTAGATAATGAAAAACTGTTTTTT.

The rearrangement joins TRBV14 to TRBJ2-1, with a weak D call TRBD2 (6 bases). Germline V gives CDR1 SGHDN, CDR2 FVKESK. Deletions cut 2 bases from V and 4 bases from J, with 12 bases between. The length of the CDR3 is 15 residues. CDR3 region: CASSQLPGLYNEQFF. CDR3 DNA sequence: TGTGCCAGCAGCCAACTCCCGGGACTTTACAATGAGCAGTTCTTC.

This clone has only one observation. The chain recombines TRBV7-3 with TRBJ2-5; the match to TRBD2 covers 10 bases. Germline V lookup: CDR1 SGHTA, CDR2 FQGTGA. The CDR3 loop spans 15 amino acids. V gave up 5 bases and J gave up 4 bases; unmatched junction bases: 7. CDR3 bases: TGTGCCAGCAGCCCCAGTCTAGCGGGGGTAGAGACCCAGTACTTC. Translated, it gives CASSPSLAGVETQYF.

V usage is TRBV6-5 and J usage is TRBJ2-1; 7 bases are shared with TRBD2. The CDR3 has 14 residues. The V segment lost 2 bases and the J segment 5 bases; nucleotides outside the gene matches: 3. Germline V gene lookup returns CDR1 MNHEY and CDR2 SVGAGI. CDR3 in DNA: TGTGCCAGCAGTTACACGGGGGGAAACAATGAGCAGTTCTTC. This encodes CASSYTGGNNEQFF.